This TCR beta chain was retrieved from a study of blood T cell repertoires in COVID-19. Study context: Researchers got acute and convalescent COVID-19 samples from the United States, Italy and Spain. Sources were T cells, B-cell-depleted T cells, or PBMCs; the material itself was cDNA or gDNA.

As originally analysed: How many nucleated cells were present was estimated from reference gene primer amplification. The method was immunoSEQ multiplex PCR; TCRdb's version includes in-frame clones alone and lacks a portion of them. V, J and clone size are those of that table, while D and trimming were read from the DNA. The sample records around 50,000 clones, about 90% being singletons. The V and J ends lost 3 bases and 7 bases, in that order; junction bases with no gene match: 14. CDR3 length: 17 residues. Per the germline V gene, CDR1 is MDHEN and CDR2 is SYDVKM. The genes are TRBV28 and TRBJ2-7, with 11 bases fitting TRBD2. Sequenced sample: peripheral blood. This receptor was obtained from a man aged 55 to 69 with acute or convalescent COVID-19. The CDR3 is CASSFWRLAGGGMEQYF. The CDR3, as DNA: TGTGCCAGCAGTTTTTGGCGTCTAGCGGGAGGCGGGATGGAGCAGTACTTC.